Listed here are 10 T cell receptor beta chains from one sample, sequenced in a study of blood T cells in healthy people across ages. A sample-barcoded 5' primer and a J-beta primer mix were used in a second PCR of roughly 7 to 12 cycles. TCRdb re-called the 5' RACE reads through MiXCR, storing one row per CDR3 protein. This sample has fewer than 750,000 distinct CDR3 sequences, with around 52% found just once. The sequenced sample consisted of blood. These receptors were obtained from a woman of 80 years or more in good health.

V is TRBV4-2 and J is TRBJ2-7; 7 bases are a match to TRBD2. With 1 base clipped from V and 0 bases from J, the junction kept 6 bases outside the gene matches. CDR1 LGHNA and CDR2 YNFKEQ come from the germline V gene. This CDR3 region has 16 residues. CDR3: CASSQAGRDRSYEQYF. The CDR3 nucleotides are TGTGCCAGCAGCCAAGCGGGGAGGGACCGCTCCTACGAGCAGTACTTC.

Turning to this clonotype: This CDR3 is missing its conserved last phenylalanine or tryptophan, likely due to a read error. This chain connects TRBV12-3 or TRBV12-4 to TRBJ1-2, with TRBD1 identical over 8 bases. The V segment lost 6 bases and the J segment 3 bases; nucleotides outside the gene matches: 3. This CDR3 is 13 amino acids long. CDR3: CASSPTGDYGYTL. The CDR3 coding sequence is TGTGCCAGCAGCCCGACAGGGGACTATGGCTACACCTTA.

This clonotype was seen a handful of times. One base away lies a much larger clone, so this may be a sequencing read error. The chain employs TRBV4-1 and TRBJ2-7; 9 bases are a match to TRBD1. CDR1 MGHRA and CDR2 YSYEKL come from the germline V gene. The CDR3 has 14 residues. The V gene end was trimmed by 4 bases and the J gene end by 7 bases; junction bases not matched to a gene: 8. This chain's CDR3 is CASSRDRDYNEQYF. CDR3 DNA: TGCGCCAGCAGCCGGGACAGGGATTACAATGAGCAGTACTTC.

This clonotype was counted a few times. The chain joins TRBV28 to TRBJ2-5; TRBD1 might be the D (6 bases). The CDR3 has 13 residues. CDR1 is MDHEN and CDR2 is SYDVKM in the germline V gene. Trimming took off 5 bases at V and 5 bases at J, with 12 bases between the two ends. CDR3 DNA sequence: TGTGCCAGCAGTGTACTTCAGGGGGAGACCCAGTACTTC. Residues: CASSVLQGETQYF.

This clonotype appeared many times. V is TRBV7-9 and J is TRBJ2-7, with TRBD1 matching over 9 bases. V lost 1 base to trimming and J lost 5 bases; unmatched junction nucleotides: 3. CDR3 length: 14 residues. Germline assignment: CDR1 SEHNR and CDR2 FQNEAQ (reference sequence). The CDR3 here is CASSLGTGVHEQYF. DNA of the CDR3: TGTGCCAGCAGCTTAGGGACAGGGGTCCACGAGCAGTACTTC.

This chain uses TRBV4-1 with TRBJ1-2, with unresolved D. This CDR3 contains 16 residues. Germline lookup yields CDR1 MGHRA and CDR2 YSYEKL. The V end lost 0 bases, the J end lost 0 bases, and 11 bases lay between the germline ends. Here the CDR3 reads CASSQDFTVSNYGYTF. Here the CDR3 DNA reads TGCGCCAGCAGCCAAGATTTCACAGTATCTAACTATGGCTACACCTTC.

V and J are TRBV20-1 and TRBJ2-5, with D tentatively TRBD2 (6 bases). The germline CDR1 and CDR2 sequences are DFQATT and SNEGSKA (reference sequence). V lost 6 bases, J lost 4 bases, and 18 bases lay in between. There are 14 residues in the CDR3. CDR3 sequence reads: CSAPGEGLRETQYF. In nucleotides, the CDR3 is TGCAGTGCCCCGGGGGAAGGGCTGCGAGAGACCCAGTACTTC.

Ten or more counts support this clonotype. DNA for the CDR3: TGTGCCAGCAGTTTAAGGCTCAGTTTCCAAGAGACCCAGTACTTC. Protein: CASSLRLSFQETQYF. The chain is built from TRBV27 and TRBJ2-5, with D hard to call. The V and J ends lost 2 bases and 1 base respectively, with 11 bases between them. This CDR3 spans 15 amino acids. CDR1 and CDR2 (germline): MNHEY, SMNVEV (reference sequence).

A remark on this clonotype: A much larger clone is a single base away; this may be a read error. The chain combines TRBV6-1 with TRBJ2-3, with D unclear. Germline values: CDR1 MNHNS, CDR2 SASEGT. Trimming took 3 bases from V and 1 from J, leaving 11 bases between them. The CDR3 length is 15 residues. CDR3 nucleotide sequence: TGTGCCAGCAGTGACGGAAGGGCCGGCACAGATACGCAGTATTTT. Its translation is CASSDGRAGTDTQYF.

This rearrangement joins TRBV5-1 to TRBJ1-1, with 7 positions matching TRBD1. The CDR3 sequence is 15 residues long. Germline V CDR1 and CDR2: SGHRS, YFSETQ. V shed 4 bases and J 1 base; nucleotides not matched to a gene: 7. The CDR3 nucleotides are TGCGCCAGCAGCCCTCAGGGGGACCAGAACACTGAAGCTTTCTTT. Its protein product is CASSPQGDQNTEAFF.